Following are 18 T cell receptor beta chains from one sample sequenced in a study of blood T cell repertoires in COVID-19. TCRdb keeps only in-frame clones here, not all; method: immunoSEQ multiplex PCR. The sample has around 110,000 clones; approximately 80% are singletons. Sequenced material: peripheral blood. All receptors derive from a woman aged 70-85 years with acute or convalescent COVID-19.

The rearrangement joins TRBV3-1 (or the pseudogene TRBV3-2) to TRBJ2-3, with TRBD1 as a possible D gene (6 bases). CDR3 length equals 16 residues. With 4 bases removed from V and 4 bases from J, the gap between germline ends came to 18 bases. Per the germline V gene, CDR1 is LGHDT and CDR2 is YNNKEL (reference sequence). In DNA form, the CDR3 reads TGTGCCAGCAGCCCCGGCAGGGGCTTAGGAGCAGATACGCAGTATTTT. It translates to CASSPGRGLGADTQYF.

This chain links TRBV2 with TRBJ2-1; 11 bases match TRBD2. Germline CDR1 is SNHLY and CDR2 is FYNNEI. The ends lost 4 bases at V and 4 bases at J; junction bases unmatched: 3. The CDR3 has 15 residues. The DNA for the CDR3 is TGTGCCAGCAGTGCGACTAGCGGGGCTTACAATGAGCAGTTCTTC. Translating gives CASSATSGAYNEQFF.

This sequence joins TRBV5-1 and TRBJ2-6, with D maybe TRBD1 (6 bases). CDR3 size: 17 residues. Trimming cost V 5 bases and J 0 bases, with 15 bases left between them. The germline V gene has CDR1 SGHRS and CDR2 YFSETQ. CDR3 in amino acids: CASSSGTPPSGANVLTF. The CDR3 region has the DNA TGCGCCAGCAGTTCCGGGACACCTCCCTCTGGGGCCAACGTCCTGACTTTC.

This clone showed up just a few times. This chain joins TRBV14 and TRBJ2-1; tentatively, D is TRBD2 (6 bases). CDR3 length: 13 residues. Germline V CDR1 and CDR2: SGHDN, FVKESK. Trimming took 4 bases from V and 9 from J, leaving 13 bases between them. The CDR3 here is CASSPTSSGEQFF. The CDR3 bases are TGTGCCAGCAGCCCGACTAGTTCTGGTGAGCAGTTCTTC.

The V and J genes are TRBV15 and TRBJ1-2, with 10 nucleotides matching TRBD1. This CDR3 region has 15 residues. Germline lookup yields CDR1 LNHNV and CDR2 YYDKDF (reference sequence). V lost 3 bases, J lost 4 bases, and 5 bases stayed unmatched. CDR3 sequence (DNA): TGTGCCACCAGCAGGGACAGGGGGGTTTTCTATGGCTACACCTTC. Its translation: CATSRDRGVFYGYTF. Full variable domain (remainder filled in from reference TRBV15 and TRBJ1-2): DAMVIQNPRYQVTQFGKPVTLSCSQTLNHNVMYWYQQKSSQAPKLLFHYYDKDFNNEADTPDNFQSRRPNTSFCFLDIRSPGLGDTAMYLCATSRDRGVFYGYTFGSGTRLTVV.

A note on this clone: This sample also contains other DNA sequences that code for the same CDR3. The chain links TRBV2 to TRBJ1-1; 9 bases are shared with TRBD1. V lost 7 bases, J lost 2 bases, and 5 bases stayed unmatched. CDR1 is SNHLY, CDR2 FYNNEI, per germline. This CDR3 contains 14 residues. The CDR3 region is CASTRTGVNTEAFF. CDR3 DNA sequence: TGTGCCAGCACACGGACAGGGGTAAACACTGAAGCTTTCTTT.

The chain links TRBV2 to TRBJ2-1, with D possibly being TRBD1 (5 bases). Germline V gives CDR1 SNHLY, CDR2 FYNNEI. The CDR3 spans 15 residues. V was trimmed by 6 bases and J by 0 bases, leaving 12 bases between them. The CDR3 nucleotides are TGTGCCAGCAGGGCAGGGTTAAGCTCCTACAATGAGCAGTTCTTC. This codes for CASRAGLSSYNEQFF.

This sequence joins TRBV2 and TRBJ1-1; the D gene is possibly TRBD1 (5 bases). This CDR3 is built from 16 residues. The ends were cut back, 5 bases at V and 2 bases at J, with 18 bases in the middle. The germline V gene encodes CDR1 SNHLY and CDR2 FYNNEI. The CDR3 spells CASSSLLGGGNTEAFF. In DNA form, the CDR3 reads TGTGCCAGCAGTTCCCTCCTCGGGGGGGGAAACACTGAAGCTTTCTTT.

The J gene is TRBJ2-7, the V gene TRBV19; 9 bases are a match to TRBD2. The ends lost 7 bases at V and 2 bases at J; junction bases unmatched: 12. This CDR3 is 16 amino acids long. Germline V gene lookup returns CDR1 LNHDA and CDR2 SQIVND (reference sequence). The CDR3 DNA reads as TGTGCCAGTAAAGAGGTAGGGCTAGCGGGGCCCTACGAGCAGTACTTC. Its translation is CASKEVGLAGPYEQYF. Combining the CDR3 with reference TRBV19 and TRBJ2-7 gives the whole variable domain DGGITQSPKYLFRKEGQNVTLSCEQNLNHDAMYWYRQDPGQGLRLIYYSQIVNDFQKGDIAEGYSVSREKKESFPLTVTSAQKNPTAFYLCASKEVGLAGPYEQYFGPGTRLTVT.

V and J are TRBV2 and TRBJ1-4, with a weak D call TRBD1 (6 bases). CDR1 is SNHLY, CDR2 FYNNEI, per germline. Trimming took off 6 bases at V and 5 bases at J, with 10 bases between the two ends. The CDR3 runs to 13 residues. CDR3 sequence reads: CASRGTRNEKLFF. The CDR3 DNA reads TGTGCCAGCAGGGGGACAAGAAATGAAAAACTGTTTTTT.

The genes are TRBV5-4 and TRBJ2-7, with 7 bases fitting TRBD1. The V gene's germline CDR1 is SGHNT and CDR2 YYREEE (reference sequence). The CDR3 runs to 13 residues. The V segment lost 4 bases and the J segment 5 bases; nucleotides outside the gene matches: 6. The CDR3, as DNA: TGTGCCAGCAGCCAAATAGGACAGGACGAGCAGTACTTC. Residues: CASSQIGQDEQYF.

A single count supports this clone. The junction differs from germline at one of its ends, possibly a read error. The rearrangement joins TRBV14 to TRBJ2-5, with 9 bases that match TRBD2. Germline assignment: CDR1 SGHDN and CDR2 FVKESK. This CDR3 region has 16 residues. The CDR3 DNA is TGTGCCAGCAGCCAAGGCGGGAGGGCCTACCAGGAGACCCAGTACTTC. It yields the protein CASSQGGRAYQETQYF.

This clone was picked up one time. The junction and the germline gene differ at one end; a read error may be behind it. The chain recombines TRBV19 with TRBJ1-1, with D tentatively TRBD1 (5 bases). The germline gives CDR1 LNHDA, CDR2 SQIVND (reference sequence). The CDR3 is 12 residues long. The CDR3 nucleotides are TGTGCCAGTAGTCTAGACAGCACTGAAGCTTTCTTT. Residues: CASSLDSTEAFF.

The chain couples TRBV19 to TRBJ1-1; the D gene is possibly TRBD1 (6 bases). Germline V CDR1 and CDR2: LNHDA, SQIVND (reference sequence). CDR3 length equals 14 residues. V lost 5 bases and J 11 bases, leaving 21 bases between the germline ends. CDR3 loop: CASSLSTGIERAFF. Written as DNA, the CDR3 is TGTGCCAGTAGTCTCTCGACAGGCATAGAGAGGGCTTTCTTT.

The chain uses TRBV29-1 and TRBJ2-7; D not certain. Trimming shortened V by 0 bases and J by 1 base, and 7 bases separated the two germline ends. CDR1 and CDR2 from the germline V gene are SQVTM and ANQGSEA. CDR3 size: 13 residues. The CDR3 is CSVEDTASYEQYF. The CDR3 bases are TGCAGCGTTGAAGATACAGCTTCCTACGAGCAGTACTTC.

The chain has TRBV6-4 and TRBJ1-1; no clear D. Germline loops: CDR1 MRHNA, CDR2 SNTAGT. V lost 3 bases and J 0 bases, leaving 5 bases between the germline ends. The CDR3 has 13 residues. The DNA for the CDR3 is TGTGCCAGCAGTGAGGGCGTGAACACTGAAGCTTTCTTT. Translating it yields CASSEGVNTEAFF.

V gene TRBV19 combines with J gene TRBJ2-2; weak D call: TRBD1 (5 bases). V was shortened by 6 bases and J by 2 bases, with 10 bases between the two germline ends. Per the germline V gene, CDR1 is LNHDA and CDR2 is SQIVND (reference sequence). The CDR3 consists of 14 residues. This CDR3 reads CASRVQGNTGELFF. The CDR3 DNA is TGTGCCAGTAGGGTCCAGGGAAACACCGGGGAGCTGTTTTTT.

The chain links TRBV29-1 to TRBJ2-1; 11 nucleotides match TRBD2. Germline V gene lookup returns CDR1 SQVTM and CDR2 ANQGSEA. J was trimmed by 0 bases and V by 3 bases; bases with no gene match: 7. The CDR3 runs to 17 residues. The CDR3, as DNA: TGCAGCGTTGAGGGACTAGCGGTCCAGAGCTCCTACAATGAGCAGTTCTTC. Protein: CSVEGLAVQSSYNEQFF.